Listed below are T cell receptor beta chains from one sample, sequenced in a study of blood T cell repertoires in COVID-19. Profiled with immunoSEQ multiplex PCR; TCRdb holds only in-frame clones, not every one. Seen here are around 320,000 clones, around 90% observed once, and the top ten hold approximately 4.5%. The sequenced sample consisted of PBMCs or T cells enriched from blood (not recorded which). All receptors come from a woman aged 18-29 years with acute COVID-19. The CDR3 runs from the conserved cysteine through the conserved F or W. A D gene is named only where the DNA matches it firmly. For some rows the clone size is stated as once, few or many, or as a class when expanded; others skip it.

v_call: TRBV28
j_call: TRBJ1-2
d_call: TRBD1
clone_size: -
cdr3_aa: CASSYLGQVLGYTF
cdr3_nt: TGTGCCAGCAGTTACCTGGGACAGGTCTTGGGCTACACCTTC

v_call: TRBV28
j_call: TRBJ1-3
d_call: -
clone_size: -
cdr3_aa: CASSFPGTGNTIYF
cdr3_nt: TGTGCCAGCAGTTTTCCGGGTACCGGAAACACCATATATTTT

v_call: TRBV6-5
j_call: TRBJ2-1
d_call: TRBD1
clone_size: -
cdr3_aa: CASRPGTGDYNEQFF
cdr3_nt: TGTGCCAGCAGGCCCGGGACAGGCGATTACAATGAGCAGTTCTTC

v_call: TRBV11-2
j_call: TRBJ1-2
d_call: -
clone_size: -
cdr3_aa: CASSLGPGSNYGYTF
cdr3_nt: TGTGCCAGCAGCTTAGGGCCGGGGAGTAACTATGGCTACACCTTC

v_call: TRBV25-1
j_call: TRBJ1-5
d_call: TRBD1
clone_size: few
cdr3_aa: CASSMTGGSNQPQHF
cdr3_nt: TGTGCCAGCAGCATGACAGGGGGAAGCAATCAGCCCCAGCATTTT

v_call: TRBV19
j_call: TRBJ2-1
d_call: -
clone_size: -
cdr3_aa: CASIRRQGEVGQFF
cdr3_nt: TGTGCCAGTATAAGGCGGCAGGGCGAAGTAGGGCAGTTCTTC

v_call: TRBV28
j_call: TRBJ1-2
d_call: -
clone_size: -
cdr3_aa: CASSQRSQGGDYGYTF
cdr3_nt: TGTGCCAGCAGCCAAAGGTCACAGGGAGGGGACTATGGCTACACCTTC

v_call: TRBV19
j_call: TRBJ1-2
d_call: TRBD1
clone_size: once
cdr3_aa: CASSKAGQGNYGYTF
cdr3_nt: TGTGCCAGTAGTAAGGCGGGACAGGGGAACTATGGCTACACCTTC

v_call: TRBV2
j_call: TRBJ2-3
d_call: -
clone_size: -
cdr3_aa: CASRTGLAPTDTQYF
cdr3_nt: TGTGCCAGCAGGACTGGTCTAGCTCCCACAGATACGCAGTATTTT

v_call: TRBV7-3
j_call: TRBJ2-2
d_call: -
clone_size: -
cdr3_aa: CASSQGLQNTGELFF
cdr3_nt: TGTGCCAGCAGCCAAGGACTCCAGAACACCGGGGAGCTGTTTTTT

v_call: TRBV11-2
j_call: TRBJ1-1
d_call: TRBD1
clone_size: -
cdr3_aa: CASSLWLRGTEAFF
cdr3_nt: TGTGCCAGCAGCTTATGGCTCAGGGGGACTGAAGCTTTCTTT

v_call: TRBV28
j_call: TRBJ1-2
d_call: -
clone_size: -
cdr3_aa: CASSSVAQENGYTF
cdr3_nt: TGTGCCAGCAGTTCCGTTGCCCAAGAGAATGGCTACACCTTC

v_call: TRBV20-1
j_call: TRBJ2-7
d_call: TRBD2
clone_size: -
cdr3_aa: CSASRGRSGEQYF
cdr3_nt: TGCAGTGCTAGTCGCGGGAGGTCGGGCGAGCAGTACTTC

v_call: TRBV7-2
j_call: TRBJ2-5
d_call: TRBD2
clone_size: few
cdr3_aa: CASSLEGLGGETQYF
cdr3_nt: TGTGCCAGCAGCTTAGAGGGACTAGGAGGGGAGACCCAGTACTTC

v_call: TRBV28
j_call: TRBJ2-1
d_call: TRBD1
clone_size: -
cdr3_aa: CASSPGTGGLDEQFF
cdr3_nt: TGTGCCAGCAGCCCCGGGACAGGGGGCTTAGATGAGCAGTTCTTC

v_call: TRBV28
j_call: TRBJ2-5
d_call: -
clone_size: -
cdr3_aa: CASRPGSKQETQYF
cdr3_nt: TGTGCCAGCCGACCCGGGTCTAAACAAGAGACCCAGTACTTC

v_call: TRBV5-1
j_call: TRBJ2-1
d_call: -
clone_size: once
cdr3_aa: CASSLAGGKSYNEQFF
cdr3_nt: TGCGCCAGCAGCTTGGCTGGCGGGAAGTCCTACAATGAGCAGTTCTTC

v_call: TRBV5-1
j_call: TRBJ1-6
d_call: -
clone_size: -
cdr3_aa: CASSLDDGGYNSPLHF
cdr3_nt: TGCGCCAGCAGCTTGGATGACGGAGGGTATAATTCACCCCTCCACTTT

v_call: TRBV28
j_call: TRBJ1-5
d_call: -
clone_size: once
cdr3_aa: CASSFRGFEQPQHF
cdr3_nt: TGTGCCAGCAGTTTCAGGGGATTCGAACAGCCCCAGCATTTT

v_call: TRBV18
j_call: TRBJ2-7
d_call: TRBD1
clone_size: once
cdr3_aa: CASSPSGTGGNEQYF
cdr3_nt: TGTGCCAGCTCACCTTCCGGGACAGGGGGCAACGAGCAGTACTTC

v_call: TRBV5-1
j_call: TRBJ2-2
d_call: TRBD1
clone_size: -
cdr3_aa: CASSWTGGASTGELFF
cdr3_nt: TGCGCCAGCAGCTGGACAGGGGGCGCGTCTACCGGGGAGCTGTTTTTT

v_call: TRBV11-2
j_call: TRBJ2-2
d_call: TRBD2
clone_size: few
cdr3_aa: CASSPRASGVVTGELFF
cdr3_nt: TGTGCCAGCAGCCCTCGAGCTAGCGGTGTTGTCACCGGGGAGCTGTTTTTT

v_call: TRBV25-1
j_call: TRBJ2-5
d_call: TRBD1
clone_size: -
cdr3_aa: CASSEPWTGEETQYF
cdr3_nt: TGTGCCAGCAGTGAACCGTGGACAGGGGAAGAGACCCAGTACTTC

v_call: TRBV18
j_call: TRBJ2-3
d_call: TRBD2
clone_size: -
cdr3_aa: CASSPTSGNADTQYF
cdr3_nt: TGTGCCAGCTCACCAACTAGCGGGAATGCAGATACGCAGTATTTT

v_call: TRBV11-3
j_call: TRBJ2-1
d_call: TRBD2
clone_size: -
cdr3_aa: CASSSERGSSYNEQFF
cdr3_nt: TGTGCCAGCAGCTCCGAGCGGGGAAGCTCCTACAATGAGCAGTTCTTC

v_call: TRBV30
j_call: TRBJ2-6
d_call: -
clone_size: -
cdr3_aa: CAWTGASGANVLTF
cdr3_nt: TGTGCCTGGACAGGGGCTTCTGGGGCCAACGTCCTGACTTTC

v_call: TRBV24-1
j_call: TRBJ2-2
d_call: TRBD2
clone_size: -
cdr3_aa: CATSDLTSGSTGELFF
cdr3_nt: TGTGCCACCAGTGACCTGACTAGCGGGAGCACCGGGGAGCTGTTTTTT

v_call: TRBV7-9
j_call: TRBJ2-2
d_call: TRBD1
clone_size: -
cdr3_aa: CASSSGTGNTGELFF
cdr3_nt: TGTGCCAGCAGCTCTGGGACAGGGAACACCGGGGAGCTGTTTTTT

v_call: TRBV9
j_call: TRBJ2-7
d_call: -
clone_size: -
cdr3_aa: CASSVAPSSYEQYF
cdr3_nt: TGTGCCAGCAGCGTAGCTCCCAGCTCCTACGAGCAGTACTTC

v_call: TRBV19
j_call: TRBJ2-3
d_call: TRBD2
clone_size: -
cdr3_aa: CASSIRAGEADTQYF
cdr3_nt: TGTGCCAGTAGTATCAGGGCGGGGGAGGCGGATACGCAGTATTTT

v_call: TRBV4-1
j_call: TRBJ2-7
d_call: -
clone_size: -
cdr3_aa: CASSQGAGVGYEQYF
cdr3_nt: TGCGCCAGCAGCCAGGGGGCGGGGGTCGGCTACGAGCAGTACTTC

v_call: TRBV19
j_call: TRBJ2-7
d_call: TRBD1
clone_size: few
cdr3_aa: CASRDRDRSSYEQYF
cdr3_nt: TGTGCCAGTAGAGACCGGGACAGAAGCTCCTACGAGCAGTACTTC

v_call: TRBV30
j_call: TRBJ2-7
d_call: TRBD2
clone_size: -
cdr3_aa: CAWNPGGVSYEQYF
cdr3_nt: TGTGCCTGGAATCCGGGAGGGGTTTCCTACGAGCAGTACTTC

v_call: TRBV2
j_call: TRBJ2-1
d_call: TRBD2
clone_size: -
cdr3_aa: CASKTLAGGRDEQFF
cdr3_nt: TGTGCCAGCAAAACACTAGCGGGAGGCAGGGATGAGCAGTTCTTC

v_call: TRBV7-2
j_call: TRBJ2-7
d_call: -
clone_size: -
cdr3_aa: CASSLGLRERQYF
cdr3_nt: TGTGCCAGCAGCTTAGGTCTCCGGGAGCGGCAGTACTTC

v_call: TRBV28
j_call: TRBJ2-7
d_call: -
clone_size: -
cdr3_aa: CASSFGSVRAGLASEQYF
cdr3_nt: TGTGCCAGCAGTTTCGGCTCTGTTAGGGCAGGGCTGGCGAGTGAGCAGTACTTC

v_call: TRBV9
j_call: TRBJ2-5
d_call: TRBD1
clone_size: -
cdr3_aa: CASSPFDRDSQTQYF
cdr3_nt: TGTGCCAGCAGCCCCTTTGACCGGGACAGCCAGACCCAGTACTTC

v_call: TRBV28
j_call: TRBJ1-6
d_call: TRBD1
clone_size: -
cdr3_aa: CASTQGDWLNSPLHF
cdr3_nt: TGTGCCAGCACCCAGGGGGACTGGCTTAATTCACCCCTCCACTTT

v_call: TRBV6-5
j_call: TRBJ1-1
d_call: -
clone_size: -
cdr3_aa: CASSYSADRDEAFF
cdr3_nt: TGTGCCAGCAGTTACTCTGCGGACAGAGACGAAGCTTTCTTT

v_call: TRBV24-1
j_call: TRBJ1-5
d_call: TRBD1
clone_size: -
cdr3_aa: CATRYLRWGQGAKGRNQPQHF
cdr3_nt: TGTGCCACCAGGTATCTTAGGTGGGGACAGGGGGCGAAAGGTCGCAATCAGCCCCAGCATTTT

v_call: TRBV28
j_call: TRBJ2-5
d_call: TRBD2
clone_size: few
cdr3_aa: CASSRRLAGGQETQYF
cdr3_nt: TGTGCCAGCAGCCGCAGACTAGCGGGAGGGCAAGAGACCCAGTACTTC

v_call: TRBV28
j_call: TRBJ2-7
d_call: TRBD1
clone_size: -
cdr3_aa: CASSFRLVRTGGGEQYF
cdr3_nt: TGTGCCAGCAGTTTTAGGCTGGTCCGGACAGGGGGCGGCGAGCAGTACTTC

v_call: TRBV6-5
j_call: TRBJ2-1
d_call: -
clone_size: -
cdr3_aa: CASSSPTTSYNEQFF
cdr3_nt: TGTGCCAGCAGCTCTCCTACTACCTCCTACAATGAGCAGTTCTTC

v_call: TRBV6-4
j_call: TRBJ1-1
d_call: -
clone_size: -
cdr3_aa: CASSADRNTEAFF
cdr3_nt: TGTGCCAGCAGCGCGGACAGGAACACTGAAGCTTTCTTT

v_call: TRBV6-9
j_call: TRBJ1-5
d_call: TRBD1
clone_size: once
cdr3_aa: CASSYTDRGTYSNQPQHF
cdr3_nt: TGTGCCAGCAGTTATACGGACAGGGGGACATATAGCAATCAGCCCCAGCATTTT

v_call: TRBV5-6
j_call: TRBJ2-5
d_call: TRBD2
clone_size: -
cdr3_aa: CASSSRLTSGRATETQYF
cdr3_nt: TGTGCCAGCAGCTCCCGTCTGACTAGCGGGAGGGCCACAGAGACCCAGTACTTC

v_call: TRBV5-1
j_call: TRBJ2-7
d_call: TRBD1
clone_size: few
cdr3_aa: CASSLRQGPPLYEQYF
cdr3_nt: TGCGCCAGCAGCCTACGACAGGGACCTCCTTTGTACGAGCAGTACTTC

v_call: TRBV4-1
j_call: TRBJ2-3
d_call: TRBD2
clone_size: -
cdr3_aa: CASSQSSGSRDTQYF
cdr3_nt: TGCGCCAGCAGCCAATCTAGCGGGAGTAGAGATACGCAGTATTTT

v_call: TRBV9
j_call: TRBJ2-1
d_call: TRBD2
clone_size: -
cdr3_aa: CASSLREIGEQFF
cdr3_nt: TGTGCCAGCAGCCTGCGGGAGATAGGTGAGCAGTTCTTC